This TCR beta chain is from a study of Graves' ophthalmopathy and Graves' hyperthyroidism. RNA transcripts yielded amplified TCR beta CDR3 regions. Scientists carried out first-round RT-PCR using HTBI primers and then a second-round multiplex PCR. TCRdb ran MiXCR on the multiplex PCR reads and lists one entry per CDR3 protein. The sample records some 370,000 distinct CDR3 sequences, roughly 17% being singletons. This clonotype was counted at least ten times. V was shortened by 8 bases and J by 3 bases, with 16 bases between the two germline ends. CDR1 is LNHDA, CDR2 SQIVND, per germline (reference sequence). CDR3 length: 14 amino acids.

The origin of this receptor is an adult woman with stable Graves' hyperthyroidism. The sequencing input was peripheral blood. The rearrangement joins TRBV19 to TRBJ1-1; maybe TRBD1 (5 bases). The CDR3 is CASHWGREYTEAFF. The CDR3 nucleotides read TGTGCCAGTCACTGGGGCAGGGAGTACACTGAAGCTTTCTTT.